This T cell receptor beta chain was documented in a study of blood T cell repertoires in COVID-19. The CDR3 runs to 17 residues. V was clipped by 3 bases and J by 7 bases; unmatched bases: 6. Per the germline V gene, CDR1 is ENHRY and CDR2 is SYGVKD. Produced via immunoSEQ multiplex PCR; TCRdb's table is partial and in-frame only. The repertoire includes fewer than 400,000 clones, around 80% of them detected once, and approximately 3.1% sits in the top ten. In regard to this clone: The same CDR3 is also encoded by other DNA sequences in this sample.

The material sequenced was peripheral blood. This sequence joins TRBV10-3 and TRBJ2-1, with 16 bases identical to TRBD2. The clonotype originates from a man aged 30 to 45 with active or convalescent COVID-19. DNA for the CDR3: TGTGCCATCAGTGAATCAGCGGGACTAGCGGGAGGGAATGAGCAGTTCTTC. Its translation is CAISESAGLAGGNEQFF.